Listed below are T cell receptor beta chains from one sample, sequenced in a study of cytomegalovirus exposure and HLA in healthy donors. Clones were sequenced by immunoSEQ multiplex PCR, and TCRdb holds only the in-frame ones, with some missing. The table lists around 120,000 clones, around three quarters of them singletons. Material: PBMCs. All receptors derive from a man aged 25-40 years in good health and CMV-seronegative. The CDR3 runs from the conserved cysteine through the conserved F or W. A D gene is named only where the DNA matches it firmly.

CDR3aa | d_gene | v_gene
CASSFPGRAYEQYF | TRBD2 | TRBV27
CAISASLGTGLANTQYF | TRBD1 | TRBV10-3
CASSYYRGAEGYTF | . | TRBV27
CASSSLAVYNEQFF | TRBD2 | TRBV11-3
CASTPTGGRETQYF | . | TRBV25-1
CAISDLDSIGNEQFF | . | TRBV10-3
CASSASGSTDTQYF | TRBD2 | TRBV6-5
CASSVPAGTGGVDEQFF | TRBD1 | TRBV6-1
CASSQEDLSPYEQYF | . | TRBV4-3
CAIRLGSSDEQYF | . | TRBV10-3
CASSHRVFQETQYF | . | TRBV4-3
CASSTRDRGHEPQHF | TRBD1 | TRBV19
CASSGAFPLHF | . | TRBV2
CASKARKERGYEQYF | . | TRBV12-1
CSTPSNTGELFF | . | TRBV27
CAISVKDREGFEGYTF | TRBD1 | TRBV10-3
CASSLESGLNQPQHF | . | TRBV27
CASSKAEGGQPLNTEAFF | . | TRBV21-1
CASSPPGLAGNGPGETQYF | TRBD2 | TRBV18
CASSFGTEAFF | . | TRBV27
CASSRGLGLAGYEQYF | TRBD2 | TRBV19
CASSPRSGSNGGANVLTF | . | TRBV9
CASSEERGARYGYTF | . | TRBV2
CATSRDRGQGRETQYF | TRBD1 | TRBV15
CASSPPGVGSDEQFF | . | TRBV18
CASSLGVRGYEQYF | . | TRBV7-9
CASSPGLVVLSETQYF | TRBD2 | TRBV7-2
CASTAEGSAYNEQFF | . | TRBV6-1
CASSLRDSYGYTF | TRBD1 | TRBV5-6
CASSVAPRTDEQFF | . | TRBV9
CASSEQGREGEAFF | . | TRBV25-1
CASSFQGSYNEQFF | . | TRBV7-9
CASSRGTADSLYGYTF | TRBD1 | TRBV10-2
CASSFARLAGDTQYF | TRBD2 | TRBV28
CAISGQGAHEQYF | TRBD1 | TRBV10-3
CASSLLPGQGHEQYF | TRBD1 | TRBV4-1
CASSPTYSEQYF | . | TRBV18
CASRLAGSSYNEQFF | TRBD2 | TRBV6-5
CASGLTGYGNQPQHF | . | TRBV12-5
CASSARLAGGTDTQYF | TRBD2 | TRBV6-1
CAIRPSGITGELFF | . | TRBV10-3
CASSLPRTGGVETQYF | TRBD1 | TRBV5-4
CASSEAGGIGNTEAFF | TRBD1 | TRBV6-4
CASSAITDTQYF | . | TRBV9
CASSLAPGGVHF | . | TRBV28
CARPGIPYQETQYF | . | TRBV2
CATSSTTRIGGSNEKLFF | . | TRBV15